Presented here are 27 T cell receptor beta chains from one specimen sequenced in a study of T cells in Graves' hyperthyroidism and ophthalmopathy. Researchers took RNA transcripts and amplified the TCR beta CDR3 regions from them. First-round RT-PCR targeting the TCR CDR3 was performed with the HTBI primer set. TCRdb ran MiXCR on the multiplex PCR reads and lists one entry per CDR3 protein. The sample yields around 340,000 distinct CDR3 sequences, around a sixth seen once. Sequencing was performed on blood. The source is a woman between 40 and 50 years old with Graves' ophthalmopathy.

This clonotype was seen only a few times. This chain connects TRBV19 to TRBJ2-2, with 9 bases lining up with TRBD1. V lost 10 bases and J lost 6; bases outside the gene matches: 9. The germline CDR1 and CDR2 sequences are LNHDA and SQIVND (reference sequence). The CDR3 spans 14 residues. The CDR3 nucleotides read TGTGCCACCCAAGGGACAGGGTCCTCCGGGGAGCTGTTTTTT. This gives the protein CATQGTGSSGELFF. Full variable domain (rest looked up from reference TRBV19 and TRBJ2-2): DGGITQSPKYLFRKEGQNVTLSCEQNLNHDAMYWYRQDPGQGLRLIYYSQIVNDFQKGDIAEGYSVSREKKESFPLTVTSAQKNPTAFYLCATQGTGSSGELFFGEGSRLTVL.

This clonotype showed up many times. The rearrangement links TRBV27 to TRBJ2-5; D is perhaps TRBD1 (6 bases). V was clipped by 2 bases and J by 9 bases, with 19 bases between them. From germline, CDR1 is MNHEY and CDR2 SMNVEV (reference sequence). There are 15 residues in the CDR3. The CDR3 is CASSLGQKPTESQYF. The CDR3 nucleotides read TGTGCCAGCAGTTTAGGACAGAAGCCCACCGAGTCCCAGTACTTC.

In this sample, this clonotype turned up many times. The chain employs TRBV5-1 and TRBJ1-6, with TRBD1 identical over 9 bases. The CDR3 length is 16 residues. Germline loops: CDR1 SGHRS, CDR2 YFSETQ. The trim removed 0 bases at V and 9 bases at J, leaving 7 bases unmatched. CDR3 DNA sequence: TGCGCCAGCAGCTTGGGAACAGGGGGCGCAGGTTCACCCCTCCACTTT. Translation: CASSLGTGGAGSPLHF.

This clonotype occurred many times. V is TRBV6-1 and J is TRBJ2-7; D not resolved. Trimming cost V 5 bases and J 6 bases, with 11 bases left between them. Germline V gene data show CDR1 as MNHNS and CDR2 as SASEGT. The CDR3 spans 12 residues. The CDR3 DNA reads as TGTGCCAGCAGTCCCCGTTCTGGCGAGCAGTACTTC. Its protein is CASSPRSGEQYF.

The chain couples TRBV5-1 to TRBJ2-7; 9 bases align to TRBD2. The junction had 6 bases not matched to a gene; V was cut back by 0 bases and J by 2 bases. The CDR3 is 16 residues long. CDR1 is SGHRS and CDR2 is YFSETQ in the germline V gene. The CDR3 DNA reads as TGCGCCAGCAGCTTGGATCCTAGCGGGGCCGCCTACGAGCAGTACTTC. This codes for CASSLDPSGAAYEQYF.

This clonotype occurred many times. The chain links TRBV6-2 or TRBV6-3 to TRBJ1-5, with D hard to call. V lost 6 bases to trimming and J lost 6 bases, with 15 bases between them. The CDR3 sequence is 14 residues long. Looked up from germline, CDR1 is MNHEY and CDR2 is SVGEGT. CDR3 amino acids: CASRPLSGIQPQHF. The CDR3 DNA sequence: TGTGCCAGCAGACCTCTCTCGGGTATTCAGCCCCAGCATTTT.

The table lists this clonotype with many counts. The chain carries TRBV20-1 and TRBJ1-2, with TRBD1 matching 8 bases. The CDR3 extends over 12 amino acids. Germline V lookup: CDR1 DFQATT, CDR2 SNEGSKA (reference sequence). With V trimmed by 4 bases and J by 9 bases, 7 bases remained unmatched. CDR3 bases: TGCAGTGCTACAGGGGGCGTATCGAGCTACACCTTC. Its protein product is CSATGGVSSYTF.

This clonotype was detected ten times or more. The CDR3 loop is CASSLTGRTSPLHF. The CDR3 DNA sequence: TGTGCCAGCAGTTTGACAGGGCGAACGTCACCCCTCCACTTT. The chain couples TRBV12-3 or TRBV12-4 to TRBJ1-6; 7 bases line up with TRBD1. V lost 3 bases, J lost 10 bases, and 6 bases stayed unmatched. There are 14 residues in the CDR3.

This clonotype has a count of ten or more. V usage is TRBV12-3 or TRBV12-4 and J usage is TRBJ1-5, with TRBD1 as a possible D gene (6 bases). Trimming stripped 6 bases from V and 7 bases from J, with 16 bases between. The CDR3 loop spans 14 amino acids. The DNA for the CDR3 is TGTGCCAGCAGGTCCAGGGGCTCGAACCAGCCCCAGCATTTT. Translated: CASRSRGSNQPQHF.

This clonotype was recorded many times. The chain uses TRBV28 and TRBJ1-1; 8 bases map to TRBD1. CDR3 length: 13 amino acids. V was clipped by 3 bases and J by 5 bases; unmatched bases: 2. The germline V gene encodes CDR1 MDHEN and CDR2 SYDVKM. CDR3 in amino acids: CASSLTGVTEAFF. Here the CDR3 DNA reads TGTGCCAGCAGTTTGACAGGGGTTACTGAAGCTTTCTTT.

This clonotype was seen repeatedly, ten times or more. V usage is TRBV30 and J usage is TRBJ1-1; D is unclear. Germline V gene sequence: CDR1 GTSNPN, CDR2 SVGIG (reference sequence). Between the trimmed V and J ends, which lost 5 bases and 1 base, there was a span of 8 bases. The CDR3 has 12 residues. This chain's CDR3 is CAWAPQNTEAFF. The CDR3 nucleotides read TGTGCCTGGGCCCCCCAGAACACTGAAGCTTTCTTT.

The gene calls are TRBV12-3 or TRBV12-4 and TRBJ2-5, with no clear D. Trimming shortened V by 3 bases and J by 5 bases, and 13 bases separated the two germline ends. The CDR3 contains 14 residues. The CDR3 spells CASSFGSRSETQYF. In DNA, the CDR3 is TGTGCCAGCAGTTTTGGCAGCAGGTCGGAGACCCAGTACTTC.

This clonotype was recorded at least ten times. The chain combines TRBV15 with TRBJ1-5, with 7 bases identical to TRBD1. After removal of 4 bases from V and 4 bases from J, the junction contained 4 bases not matched to a gene. From germline, CDR1 is LNHNV and CDR2 YYDKDF (reference sequence). There are 14 residues in the CDR3. CDR3: CATSTGGMNQPQHF. The CDR3 bases are TGTGCCACCAGCACAGGGGGGATGAATCAGCCCCAGCATTTT.

This clonotype occurred a few times. A read error may be the cause here, since a much bigger clone is one base away. The V and J genes are TRBV5-1 and TRBJ2-5; TRBD1 aligns across 11 bases. This CDR3 has 16 amino acids. The ends lost 1 base at V and 3 bases at J; junction bases unmatched: 5. Germline V gene data show CDR1 as SGHRS and CDR2 as YFSETQ. CDR3 region: CASSLPPGQGEETQYF. The CDR3 DNA reads as TGCGCCAGCAGCTTGCCGCCGGGACAGGGGGAAGAGACCCAGTACTTC.

The chain employs TRBV2 and TRBJ1-5, with 7 bases matching TRBD1. Per germline, CDR1 SNHLY and CDR2 FYNNEI. The CDR3 totals 14 residues. With 5 bases clipped from V and 7 bases from J, the junction kept 8 bases outside the gene matches. CDR3 loop: CASSSDRVRQPQHF. In DNA form, the CDR3 reads TGTGCCAGCAGTTCCGACAGGGTACGGCAGCCCCAGCATTTT.

V usage is TRBV11-2 and J usage is TRBJ1-1; TRBD1 matches at 9 bases. The germline V gene has CDR1 SGHAT and CDR2 FQNNGV. This CDR3 has 17 residues. The V and J ends lost 5 bases and 4 bases, in that order; junction bases with no gene match: 14. In DNA, the CDR3 is TGTGCCAGCAGCCCCCGGACAGGGGCCCCCCCGGGCACTGAAGCTTTCTTT. This encodes CASSPRTGAPPGTEAFF.

The sample holds a few counts of this clonotype. At one end, the junction sequence differs from germline, possibly due to a read error. The chain carries TRBV28 and TRBJ1-2, with D maybe TRBD1 (6 bases). CDR3 size: 15 residues. Germline-derived CDR1 and CDR2 are MDHEN and SYDVKM. This CDR3 reads CASSFSRGLVDGYNF. The CDR3 region has the DNA TGTGCCAGCAGTTTTTCCCGGGGGCTGGTGGATGGCTACAACTTC.

This clonotype has a count of ten or more. This sequence joins TRBV28 and TRBJ1-1; D is ambiguous. Germline V gene data show CDR1 as MDHEN and CDR2 as SYDVKM. CDR3 length: 14 amino acids. Trimming left V 3 bases short and J 1 base short, with 9 bases between. The CDR3 here is CASSLWGKNTEAFF. The CDR3 DNA follows: TGTGCCAGCAGTTTGTGGGGTAAGAACACTGAAGCTTTCTTT.

This clonotype was found many times. The chain has TRBV28 and TRBJ1-2; no clear D gene. V was shortened by 6 bases and J by 3 bases, with 23 bases between the two germline ends. Germline values: CDR1 MDHEN, CDR2 SYDVKM. The CDR3 is 17 amino acids. CDR3 sequence reads: CASSSQGSRIYDYGYTF. The DNA for the CDR3 is TGTGCCAGCAGCTCACAAGGGTCTAGGATCTATGACTATGGCTACACCTTC.

This clonotype came up many times. V and J are TRBV27 and TRBJ1-1, with D maybe TRBD1 (5 bases). CDR1 and CDR2 from the germline V gene are MNHEY and SMNVEV (reference sequence). The CDR3 consists of 14 residues. Trimming cost V 6 bases and J 7 bases, with 18 bases left between them. The CDR3 here is CASRGREGPGEAFF. CDR3 sequence (DNA): TGTGCCAGCAGAGGGAGGGAGGGGCCAGGTGAAGCTTTCTTT.

Ten or more counts support this clonotype. The chain is built from TRBV14 and TRBJ2-2; TRBD1 agrees at 7 bases. The V gene's germline CDR1 is SGHDN and CDR2 FVKESK. With 4 bases clipped from V and 1 base from J, the junction kept 3 bases outside the gene matches. The CDR3 contains 15 residues. CDR3 loop: CASSLRTGNTGELFF. The CDR3 bases are TGTGCCAGCAGCCTGAGGACAGGGAACACCGGGGAGCTGTTTTTT.

This clonotype was seen many times. The genes are TRBV7-9 and TRBJ2-7, with TRBD2 identical over 10 bases. With V trimmed by 2 bases and J by 6 bases, 7 bases remained unmatched. CDR1 and CDR2 from the germline V gene are SEHNR and FQNEAQ (reference sequence). The CDR3 spans 15 residues. CDR3 sequence (DNA): TGTGCCAGCAGCTTATCAGGGACTAGCGCTGCCGAGCAGTACTTC. This sequence encodes CASSLSGTSAAEQYF. Supplemented by reference TRBV7-9 and TRBJ2-7, the full variable domain reads DTGVSQNPRHKITKRGQNVTFRCDPISEHNRLYWYRQTLGQGPEFLTYFQNEAQLEKSRLLSDRFSAERPKGSFSTLEIQRTEQGDSAMYLCASSLSGTSAAEQYFGPGTRLTVT.

The chain combines TRBV29-1 with TRBJ2-7; 10 nucleotides agree with TRBD1. The CDR3 totals 13 residues. The V and J ends lost 5 bases and 3 bases, in that order; junction bases with no gene match: 4. Germline V gives CDR1 SQVTM, CDR2 ANQGSEA. The CDR3 is CSVTGQGDYEQYF. Written as DNA, the CDR3 is TGCAGCGTTACCGGACAGGGGGACTACGAGCAGTACTTC.

The V and J genes are TRBV28 and TRBJ1-5, with TRBD1 identical over 7 bases. This CDR3 has 17 residues. The germline gives CDR1 MDHEN, CDR2 SYDVKM. J lost 0 bases, V lost 5 bases, and 10 bases had no gene match. CDR3 in DNA: TGTGCCAGCAGTATACGGGGACAGATCTATAGCAATCAGCCCCAGCATTTT. Protein product: CASSIRGQIYSNQPQHF.

This clonotype was detected many times. This chain links TRBV29-1 with TRBJ2-5, with D maybe TRBD1 (6 bases). The germline gives CDR1 SQVTM, CDR2 ANQGSEA. CDR3 size: 14 residues. The ends were cut back, 1 base at V and 9 bases at J, with 18 bases in the middle. CDR3 loop: CSVEVRDLQGAQYF. The CDR3 DNA is TGCAGCGTTGAAGTTAGAGACTTACAGGGAGCCCAGTACTTC.

This clonotype was counted many times. The chain links TRBV28 to TRBJ2-7; the D gene is possibly TRBD1 (5 bases). The V and J ends lost 2 bases and 2 bases respectively, with 10 bases between them. Germline CDR1 is MDHEN and CDR2 is SYDVKM. The CDR3 extends over 14 amino acids. The CDR3 DNA is TGTGCCAGCAGTTTAAACAGGATCCCCTACGAGCAGTACTTC. It encodes CASSLNRIPYEQYF.

This clonotype has a handful of counts. At one boundary the junction diverges from the germline segment, which might be a read error. The V call is TRBV7-6, the J call TRBJ2-2; 9 bases map to TRBD2. The CDR3 has 19 amino acids. Looked up from germline, CDR1 is SGHVS and CDR2 is FNYEAQ. Here the CDR3 reads CASSSAGTSRSINTGELFF. The CDR3 nucleotides read TGTGCTAGCAGCTCAGCCGGGACTAGCAGATCAATTAACACCGGGGAGCTGTTTTTT.